Listed below are T cell receptor beta chains from one sample, sequenced in a study of blood T cells in healthy people across ages. MiXCR was run by TCRdb on the 5' RACE reads, yielding one entry per CDR3 protein. The sample has about 670,000 distinct CDR3 sequences, about 43% seen once. Sequenced material: blood. These receptors originate from an elderly man in good health. The CDR3 runs from the conserved cysteine through the conserved F or W. Fields, in order: D gene, V gene, CDR3 protein. A D gene is named only where the DNA matches it firmly.

>TRBD1|TRBV6-2/TRBV6-3
CASSRTGVNEQFF
>TRBD2|TRBV7-2
CASTGKTSGSSGAYF
>NA|TRBV11-3
CASSRRARGETQYF
>TRBD2|TRBV14
CASSQVAGGSYNEQFF
>NA|TRBV6-2/TRBV6-3
CASSYGTRLLGYGYTF
>TRBD2|TRBV5-4
CASSSGTSGRHLEQFF
>TRBD1|TRBV5-1
CASSFAGQVPRGYTF
>NA|TRBV7-7
CASSPASLPETQYF
>NA|TRBV10-3
CAISEAGFVTDTQYF
>TRBD2|TRBV12-5
CASGKGLAGDLYNEQFF
>TRBD2|TRBV6-2/TRBV6-3
CASSPSLSGNYEQYF
>NA|TRBV7-7
CASSLAPRGATNEKLFF
>NA|TRBV11-2
CASSPGKRGSGLETQYF
>NA|TRBV5-1
CASSSRPGARQETQYF
>TRBD1|TRBV5-6
CASSLRTGVSSSGYTF
>NA|TRBV20-1
CSAREPQNSPLHF
>TRBD1|TRBV29-1
CSVGRQGGGNTIYF
>TRBD2|TRBV6-2/TRBV6-3
CASSYPGLAGAYDTQYF
>NA|TRBV28
CASSFVVNDYGYTF
>TRBD1|TRBV5-1
CASSPGGAWDEQFF
>TRBD1|TRBV5-6
CASNHYRGGVYEQYF
>TRBD2|TRBV6-1
CASSDYATGGYNEQYF
>NA|TRBV11-2
CASSLWRQLKNIQYF
>NA|TRBV2
CASRSGTNNEKLFF
>TRBD1|TRBV20-1
CSLRQGTYEQYF
>NA|TRBV5-1
CASSLLGDQETQYF
>NA|TRBV2
CASSGGTPGTSEKLFF
>TRBD2|TRBV4-3
CASSQEGTSYEQYF
>TRBD2|TRBV10-2
CASSESGLAGGNQETQYF
>NA|TRBV6-2/TRBV6-3
CASSLRRRGNQPQHF
>TRBD1|TRBV5-1
CASSSSGQGHGYTF
>TRBD1|TRBV5-1
CASRPDRANEKLFF
>NA|TRBV7-9
CACSRGTATYLFF
>TRBD2|TRBV9
CASSGAGTSGIDLTDTQYF
>NA|TRBV2
CASSEPGSSYEQYF
>TRBD1|TRBV7-8
CASSPLDRTILPLHF
>NA|TRBV27
CASSRYPTKDLNQPQHF
>TRBD1|TRBV4-1
CASSQDRGTGRSYEQYF
>TRBD1|TRBV29-1
CSVHPGQGITDTQYF
>NA|TRBV27
CASSLLPRDDSPLHF
>NA|TRBV9
CASSVVTGTDTRYF
>TRBD2|TRBV10-3
CAISESGTSGYNEQFF
>NA|TRBV20-1
CSASPPSGYNEQFF
>TRBD2|TRBV20-1
CSAHPGTRSFYEQYF
>TRBD2|TRBV20-1
CSARGTSGGAIATQYF
>NA|TRBV10-2
CASRPLQETQYF